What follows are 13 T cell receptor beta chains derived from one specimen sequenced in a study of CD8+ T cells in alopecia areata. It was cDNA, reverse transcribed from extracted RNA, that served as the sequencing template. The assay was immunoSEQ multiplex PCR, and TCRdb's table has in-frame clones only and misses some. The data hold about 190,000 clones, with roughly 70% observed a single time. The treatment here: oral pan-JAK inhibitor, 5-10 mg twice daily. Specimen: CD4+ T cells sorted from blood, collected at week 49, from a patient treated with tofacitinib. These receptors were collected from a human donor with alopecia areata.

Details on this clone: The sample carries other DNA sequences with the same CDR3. The CDR3 protein is CSVEVVETQYF. The CDR3 DNA follows: TGCAGCGTTGAGGTGGTGGAGACCCAGTACTTC. The chain combines TRBV29-1 with TRBJ2-5, with unresolved D. The CDR3 is made up of 11 amino acids. V gave up 3 bases and J gave up 5 bases, with 7 bases separating them. CDR1 is SQVTM, CDR2 ANQGSEA, per germline.

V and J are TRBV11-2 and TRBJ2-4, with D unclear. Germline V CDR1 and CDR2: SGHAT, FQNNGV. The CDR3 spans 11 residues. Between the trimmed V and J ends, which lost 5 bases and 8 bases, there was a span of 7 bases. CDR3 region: CASSLRDIQYF. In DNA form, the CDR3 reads TGTGCCAGCAGCCTCAGAGACATTCAGTACTTC.

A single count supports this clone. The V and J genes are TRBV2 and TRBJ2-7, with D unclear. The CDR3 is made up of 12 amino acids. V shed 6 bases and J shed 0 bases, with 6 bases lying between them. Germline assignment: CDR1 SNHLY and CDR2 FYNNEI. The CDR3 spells CASSPSSYEQYF. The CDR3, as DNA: TGTGCCAGCAGCCCTAGCTCCTACGAGCAGTACTTC.

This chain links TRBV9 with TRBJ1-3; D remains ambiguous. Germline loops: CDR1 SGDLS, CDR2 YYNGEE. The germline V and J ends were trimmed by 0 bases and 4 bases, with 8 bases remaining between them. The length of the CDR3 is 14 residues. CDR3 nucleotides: TGTGCCAGCAGCGTAGGAGGGTACGGAAACACCATATATTTT. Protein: CASSVGGYGNTIYF.

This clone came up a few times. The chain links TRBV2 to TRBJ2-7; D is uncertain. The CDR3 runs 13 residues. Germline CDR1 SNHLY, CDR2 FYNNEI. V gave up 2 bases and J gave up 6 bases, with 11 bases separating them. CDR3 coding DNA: TGTGCCAGCAGTGAAAGGCTCTCCGCCGAGCAGTACTTC. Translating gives CASSERLSAEQYF.

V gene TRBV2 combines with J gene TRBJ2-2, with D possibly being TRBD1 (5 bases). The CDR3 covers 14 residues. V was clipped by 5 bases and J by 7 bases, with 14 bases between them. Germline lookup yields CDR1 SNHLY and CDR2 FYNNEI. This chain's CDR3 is CASSPQGSIGELFF. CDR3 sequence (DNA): TGTGCCAGCAGTCCCCAGGGATCAATCGGGGAGCTGTTTTTT.

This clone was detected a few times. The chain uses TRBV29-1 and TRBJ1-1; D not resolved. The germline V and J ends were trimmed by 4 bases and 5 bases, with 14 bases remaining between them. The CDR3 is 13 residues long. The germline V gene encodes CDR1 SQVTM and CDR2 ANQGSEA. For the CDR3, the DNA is TGCAGCGTTGGGTTCAGGATAGGTACTGAAGCTTTCTTT. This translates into CSVGFRIGTEAFF. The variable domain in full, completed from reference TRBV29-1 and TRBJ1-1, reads SAVISQKPSRDICQRGTSLTIQCQVDSQVTMMFWYRQQPGQSLTLIATANQGSEATYESGFVIDKFPISRPNLTFSTLTVSNMSPEDSSIYLCSVGFRIGTEAFFGQGTRLTVV.

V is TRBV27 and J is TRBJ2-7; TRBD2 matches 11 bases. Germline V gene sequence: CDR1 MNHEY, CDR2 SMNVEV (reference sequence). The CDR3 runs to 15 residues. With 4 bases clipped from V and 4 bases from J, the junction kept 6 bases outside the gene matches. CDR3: CASSSSGGPYYEQYF. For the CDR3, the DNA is TGTGCCAGCAGTTCTAGCGGGGGGCCTTATTACGAGCAGTACTTC.

Here the CDR3 DNA reads TGCGCCAGCAGCCAAGAACAGGGCGGAGGGTATGGCTACACCTTC. It yields the protein CASSQEQGGGYGYTF. The J gene is TRBJ1-2, the V gene TRBV4-3; D might be TRBD1 (6 bases). The CDR3 contains 15 residues. Trimming took 0 bases from V and 5 from J, leaving 13 bases between them. Looked up from germline, CDR1 is LGHNA and CDR2 is YSLEER.

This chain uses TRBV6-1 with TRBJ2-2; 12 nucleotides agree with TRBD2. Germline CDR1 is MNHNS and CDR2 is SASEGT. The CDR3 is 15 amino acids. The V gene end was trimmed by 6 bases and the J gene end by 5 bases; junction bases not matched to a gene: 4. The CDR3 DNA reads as TGTGCCAGCAGCGCGACTAGCGGGGGAACCGGGGAGCTGTTTTTT. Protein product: CASSATSGGTGELFF.

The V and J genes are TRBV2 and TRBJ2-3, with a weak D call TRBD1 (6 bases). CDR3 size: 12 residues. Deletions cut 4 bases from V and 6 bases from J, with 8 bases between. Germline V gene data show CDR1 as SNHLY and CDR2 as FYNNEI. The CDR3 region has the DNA TGTGCCAGCAGTGTTAGGGGGGATACGCAGTATTTT. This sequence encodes CASSVRGDTQYF. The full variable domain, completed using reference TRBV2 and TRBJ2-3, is EPEVTQTPSHQVTQMGQEVILRCVPISNHLYFYWYRQILGQKVEFLVSFYNNEISEKSEIFDDQFSVERPDGSNFTLKIRSTKLEDSAMYFCASSVRGDTQYFGPGTRLTVL.

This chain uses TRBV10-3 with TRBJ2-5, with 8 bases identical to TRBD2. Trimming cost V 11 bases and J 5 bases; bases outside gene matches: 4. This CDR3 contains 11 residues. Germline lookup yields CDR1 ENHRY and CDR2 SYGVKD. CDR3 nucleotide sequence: TGTGCCGGCGGGGGGCGGGAGACCCAGTACTTC. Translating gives CAGGGRETQYF.

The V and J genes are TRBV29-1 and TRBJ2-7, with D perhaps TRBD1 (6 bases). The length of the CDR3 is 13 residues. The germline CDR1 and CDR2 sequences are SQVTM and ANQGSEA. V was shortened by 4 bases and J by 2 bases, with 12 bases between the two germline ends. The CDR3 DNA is TGCAGCGTTGCACTCAGGGGCCCCTACGAGCAGTACTTC. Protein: CSVALRGPYEQYF.